This TCR beta chain appears in the sequencing data of a study of OX40 agonist ivuxolimab in advanced cancers. Whole-study findings and limits: It was not determined which antigens were specifically recognized by the peripheral T cells that had undergone clonal expansion.

Clones were read by immunoSEQ multiplex PCR, and TCRdb kept only the in-frame ones, dropping some. The sample yields about 60,000 clones, around 84% seen once. Comments on this clone: Antigen unknown.

The CDR3 runs to 15 residues. Trimming took 1 base from V and 7 from J; bases not matched to a gene: 7. Germline values: CDR1 SGHRS, CDR2 YFSETQ. The J gene is TRBJ2-2, the V gene TRBV5-1; 7 nucleotides line up with TRBD1. This clonotype was obtained from an adult with an advanced solid tumor such as melanoma, head and neck, liver or kidney cancer. The sample in question was CD4+ or CD8+ T cells sorted from blood, obtained in a trial of the OX40 agonist ivuxolimab. CDR3 coding DNA: TGCGCCAGCAGCTTGTCAGACAGGGATGGCGGGGAGCTGTTTTTT. It codes for CASSLSDRDGGELFF. The whole variable domain, filled in from reference TRBV5-1 and TRBJ2-2, reads KAGVTQTPRYLIKTRGQQVTLSCSPISGHRSVSWYQQTPGQGLQFLFEYFSETQRNKGNFPGRFSGRQFSNSRSEMNVSTLELGDSALYLCASSLSDRDGGELFFGEGSRLTVL.